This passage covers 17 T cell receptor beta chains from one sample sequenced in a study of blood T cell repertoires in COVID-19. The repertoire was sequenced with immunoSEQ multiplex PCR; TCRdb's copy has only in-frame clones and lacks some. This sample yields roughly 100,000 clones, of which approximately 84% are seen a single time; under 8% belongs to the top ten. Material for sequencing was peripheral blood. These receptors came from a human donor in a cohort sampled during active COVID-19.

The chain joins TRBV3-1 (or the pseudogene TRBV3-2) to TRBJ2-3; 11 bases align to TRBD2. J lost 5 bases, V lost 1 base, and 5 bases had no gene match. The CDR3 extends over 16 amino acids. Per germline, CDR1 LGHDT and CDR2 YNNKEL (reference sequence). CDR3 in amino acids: CASSQGSSGGLDTQYF. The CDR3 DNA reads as TGTGCCAGCAGCCAAGGGTCTAGCGGGGGGTTAGATACGCAGTATTTT.

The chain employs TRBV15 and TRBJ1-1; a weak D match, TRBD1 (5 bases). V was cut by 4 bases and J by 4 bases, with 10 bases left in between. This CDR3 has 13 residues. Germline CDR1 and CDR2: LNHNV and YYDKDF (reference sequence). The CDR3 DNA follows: TGTGCCACCAGCAAGCAGGGAGGCACTGAAGCTTTCTTT. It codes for CATSKQGGTEAFF.

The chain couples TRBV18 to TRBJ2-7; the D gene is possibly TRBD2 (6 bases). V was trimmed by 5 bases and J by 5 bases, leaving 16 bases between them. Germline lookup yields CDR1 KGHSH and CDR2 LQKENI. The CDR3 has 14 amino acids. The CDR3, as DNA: TGTGCCAGCTCAATGGGGACTTTAACTCACGAGCAGTACTTC. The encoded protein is CASSMGTLTHEQYF.

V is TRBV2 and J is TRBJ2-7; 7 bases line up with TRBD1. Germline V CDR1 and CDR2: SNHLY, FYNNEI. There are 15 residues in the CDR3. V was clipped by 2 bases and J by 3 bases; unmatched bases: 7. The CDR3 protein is CASSERQGDFYEQYF. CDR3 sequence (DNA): TGTGCCAGCAGTGAACGACAGGGTGATTTCTACGAGCAGTACTTC.

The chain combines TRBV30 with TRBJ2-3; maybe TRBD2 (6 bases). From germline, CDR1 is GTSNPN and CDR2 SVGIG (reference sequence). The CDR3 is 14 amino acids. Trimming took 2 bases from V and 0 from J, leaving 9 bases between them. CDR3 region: CAWSIGTSTDTQYF. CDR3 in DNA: TGTGCCTGGAGTATCGGGACTAGCACAGATACGCAGTATTTT.

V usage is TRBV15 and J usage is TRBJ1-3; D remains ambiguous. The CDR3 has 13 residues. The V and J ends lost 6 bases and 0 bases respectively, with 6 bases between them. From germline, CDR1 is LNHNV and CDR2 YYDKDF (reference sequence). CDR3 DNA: TGTGCCACCAGGCCGAGCTCTGGAAACACCATATATTTT. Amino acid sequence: CATRPSSGNTIYF.

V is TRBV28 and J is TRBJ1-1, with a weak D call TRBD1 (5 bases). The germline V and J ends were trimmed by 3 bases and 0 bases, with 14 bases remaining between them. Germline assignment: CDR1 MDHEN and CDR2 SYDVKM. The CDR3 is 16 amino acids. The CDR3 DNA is TGTGCCAGCAGTTTCCCGCGCAGGGCCATGAACACTGAAGCTTTCTTT. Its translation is CASSFPRRAMNTEAFF.

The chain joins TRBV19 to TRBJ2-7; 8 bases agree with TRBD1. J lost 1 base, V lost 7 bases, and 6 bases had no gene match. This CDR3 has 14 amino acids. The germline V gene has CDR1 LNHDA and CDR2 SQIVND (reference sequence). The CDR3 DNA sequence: TGTGCCAGTAAACGGGACAGGCGTTCCTACGAGCAGTACTTC. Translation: CASKRDRRSYEQYF.

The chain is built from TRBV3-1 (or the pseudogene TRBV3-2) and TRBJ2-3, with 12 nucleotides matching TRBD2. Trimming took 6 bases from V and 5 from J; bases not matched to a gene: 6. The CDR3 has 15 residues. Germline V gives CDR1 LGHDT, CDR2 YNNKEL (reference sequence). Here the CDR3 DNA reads TGTGCCAGCAGGCCCGGGACTAGCGGGTTAGATACGCAGTATTTT. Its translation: CASRPGTSGLDTQYF.

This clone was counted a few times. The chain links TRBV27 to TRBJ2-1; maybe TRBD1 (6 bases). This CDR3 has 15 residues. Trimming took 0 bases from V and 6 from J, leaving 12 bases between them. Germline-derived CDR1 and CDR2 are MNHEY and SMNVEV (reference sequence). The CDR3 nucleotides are TGTGCCAGCAGTTTATCTGGGGGCACCGCCAATGAGCAGTTCTTC. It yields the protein CASSLSGGTANEQFF.

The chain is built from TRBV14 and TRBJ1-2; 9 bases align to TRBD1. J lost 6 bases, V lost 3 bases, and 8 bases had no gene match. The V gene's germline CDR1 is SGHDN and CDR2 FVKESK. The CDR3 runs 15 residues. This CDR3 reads CASSHWDRDIHGYTF. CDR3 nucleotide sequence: TGTGCCAGCAGCCATTGGGACAGGGATATCCATGGCTACACCTTC.

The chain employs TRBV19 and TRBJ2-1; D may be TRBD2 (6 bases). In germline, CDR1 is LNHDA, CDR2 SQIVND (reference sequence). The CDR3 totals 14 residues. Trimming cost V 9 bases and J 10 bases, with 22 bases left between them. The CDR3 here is CASRWGLVAGEQFF. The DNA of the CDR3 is TGTGCCAGCCGATGGGGACTGGTTGCGGGCGAGCAGTTCTTC.

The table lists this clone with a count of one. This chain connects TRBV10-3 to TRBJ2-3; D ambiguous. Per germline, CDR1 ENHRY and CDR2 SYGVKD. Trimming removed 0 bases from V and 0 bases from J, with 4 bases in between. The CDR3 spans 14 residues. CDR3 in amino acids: CAISESTSTDTQYF. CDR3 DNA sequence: TGTGCCATCAGTGAGTCGACTAGCACAGATACGCAGTATTTT.

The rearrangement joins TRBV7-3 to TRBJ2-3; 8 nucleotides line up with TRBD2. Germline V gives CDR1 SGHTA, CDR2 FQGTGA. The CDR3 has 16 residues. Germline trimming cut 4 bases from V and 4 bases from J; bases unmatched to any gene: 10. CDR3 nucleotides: TGTGCCAGCAGCTACCTATCGGGGGGGACCCCAGATACGCAGTATTTT. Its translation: CASSYLSGGTPDTQYF.

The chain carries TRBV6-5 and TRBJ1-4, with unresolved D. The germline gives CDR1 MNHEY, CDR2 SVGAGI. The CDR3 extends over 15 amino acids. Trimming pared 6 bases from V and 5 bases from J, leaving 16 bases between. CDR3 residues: CASSPLGQVNEKLFF. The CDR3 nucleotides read TGTGCCAGCAGCCCCCTTGGGCAGGTGAATGAAAAACTGTTTTTT.

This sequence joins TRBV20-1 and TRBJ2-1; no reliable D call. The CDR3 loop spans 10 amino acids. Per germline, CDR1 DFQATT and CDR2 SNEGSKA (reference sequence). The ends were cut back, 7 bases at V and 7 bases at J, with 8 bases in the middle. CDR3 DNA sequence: TGCAGTGTTCTCCGTAATGAGCAGTTCTTC. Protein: CSVLRNEQFF.

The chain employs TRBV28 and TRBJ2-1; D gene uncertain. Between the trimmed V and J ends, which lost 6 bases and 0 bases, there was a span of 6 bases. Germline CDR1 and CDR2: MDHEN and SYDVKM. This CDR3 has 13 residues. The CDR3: CASRESSYNEQFF. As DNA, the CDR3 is TGTGCCAGCAGGGAGAGCTCCTACAATGAGCAGTTCTTC.